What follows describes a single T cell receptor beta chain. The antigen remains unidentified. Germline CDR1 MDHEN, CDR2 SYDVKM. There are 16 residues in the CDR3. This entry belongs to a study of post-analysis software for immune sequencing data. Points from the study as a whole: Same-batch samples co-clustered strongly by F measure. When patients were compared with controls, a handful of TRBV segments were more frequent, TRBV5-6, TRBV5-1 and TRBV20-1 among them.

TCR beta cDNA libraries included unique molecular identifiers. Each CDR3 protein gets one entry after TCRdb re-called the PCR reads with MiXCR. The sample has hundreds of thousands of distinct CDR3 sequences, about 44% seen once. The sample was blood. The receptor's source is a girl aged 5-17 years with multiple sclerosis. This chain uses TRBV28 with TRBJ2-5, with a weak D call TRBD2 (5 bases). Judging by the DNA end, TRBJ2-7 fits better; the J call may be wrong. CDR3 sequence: CASSQETEAPRHEQYF. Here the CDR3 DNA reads TGTGCCAGCAGTCAGGAGACGGAGGCCCCTAGGCACGAGCAGTACTTC.